The next 7 T cell receptor beta chains were all read from a single sample in a study of CD4+ T cells in melanoma. The assay was immunoSEQ multiplex PCR, and TCRdb's table has in-frame clones only and misses some. The top ten clones hold over 1.5% of a sample with fewer than 150,000 clones, over 90% of them seen once. These receptors originate from a human donor with melanoma.

The chain couples TRBV6-5 to TRBJ1-5; a weak D match, TRBD1 (5 bases). Trimming removed 6 bases from V and 6 bases from J, with 6 bases in between. This CDR3 is built from 11 residues. The germline V gene has CDR1 MNHEY and CDR2 SVGAGI. The CDR3 sequence is CASRDIQPQHF. The CDR3 nucleotides read TGTGCCAGCAGGGACATTCAGCCCCAGCATTTT.

This chain links TRBV30 with TRBJ1-2; D remains unclear. The CDR3 totals 10 residues. The V end was cut by 7 bases, the J end by 7 bases, with 10 bases between. Germline lookup yields CDR1 GTSNPN and CDR2 SVGIG (reference sequence). CDR3 nucleotide sequence: TGTGCCTCCCTACTTTCTGGCTACACCTTC. Amino acid sequence: CASLLSGYTF.

The chain has TRBV27 and TRBJ1-1; no reliable D call. Germline CDR1 is MNHEY and CDR2 is SMNVEV (reference sequence). The CDR3 sequence is 16 residues long. V dropped 7 bases and J dropped 5 bases, with 23 bases sitting between them. CDR3 protein: CASIRTTLMIPTEAFF. In DNA, the CDR3 is TGTGCCAGCATAAGGACGACACTCATGATTCCTACTGAAGCTTTCTTT.

The gene calls are TRBV6-6 and TRBJ1-1; 7 nucleotides match TRBD1. With V trimmed by 4 bases and J by 4 bases, 6 bases remained unmatched. CDR3 length: 14 residues. Germline V gene lookup returns CDR1 MNHNY and CDR2 SVGAGI (reference sequence). The CDR3 loop is CASSFRDSSTEAFF. The CDR3 DNA reads TGTGCCAGCAGTTTTAGGGACAGCTCCACTGAAGCTTTCTTT.

In the case of this clone: Its ends do not fully match the called genes, so a read error is possible. The V call is TRBV20-1, the J call TRBJ1-4; TRBD1 agrees at 10 bases. The germline CDR1 and CDR2 sequences are DFQATT and SNEGSKA (reference sequence). There are 11 residues in the CDR3. DNA of the CDR3: TGCAGTGCGGGGACAGGGGAGACGTTTACATTT. Translated, it gives CSAGTGETFTF.

The chain couples TRBV11-2 to TRBJ1-1, with D maybe TRBD1 (5 bases). Germline lookup yields CDR1 SGHAT and CDR2 FQNNGV. Trimming cost V 5 bases and J 2 bases, with 12 bases left between them. There are 14 residues in the CDR3. Written as DNA, the CDR3 is TGTGCCAGCAGCCGTTTCCAGGGTAACACTGAAGCTTTCTTT. Its translation is CASSRFQGNTEAFF.

This clone has a single count. The J gene is TRBJ1-1, the V gene TRBV9; 10 bases fit TRBD1. Germline loops: CDR1 SGDLS, CDR2 YYNGEE. The ends lost 3 bases at V and 0 bases at J; junction bases unmatched: 8. The CDR3 has 17 residues. CDR3 sequence (DNA): TGTGCCAGCAGCGAGAGGGACAGGGGAGGGATGAACACTGAAGCTTTCTTT. Amino acids: CASSERDRGGMNTEAFF.